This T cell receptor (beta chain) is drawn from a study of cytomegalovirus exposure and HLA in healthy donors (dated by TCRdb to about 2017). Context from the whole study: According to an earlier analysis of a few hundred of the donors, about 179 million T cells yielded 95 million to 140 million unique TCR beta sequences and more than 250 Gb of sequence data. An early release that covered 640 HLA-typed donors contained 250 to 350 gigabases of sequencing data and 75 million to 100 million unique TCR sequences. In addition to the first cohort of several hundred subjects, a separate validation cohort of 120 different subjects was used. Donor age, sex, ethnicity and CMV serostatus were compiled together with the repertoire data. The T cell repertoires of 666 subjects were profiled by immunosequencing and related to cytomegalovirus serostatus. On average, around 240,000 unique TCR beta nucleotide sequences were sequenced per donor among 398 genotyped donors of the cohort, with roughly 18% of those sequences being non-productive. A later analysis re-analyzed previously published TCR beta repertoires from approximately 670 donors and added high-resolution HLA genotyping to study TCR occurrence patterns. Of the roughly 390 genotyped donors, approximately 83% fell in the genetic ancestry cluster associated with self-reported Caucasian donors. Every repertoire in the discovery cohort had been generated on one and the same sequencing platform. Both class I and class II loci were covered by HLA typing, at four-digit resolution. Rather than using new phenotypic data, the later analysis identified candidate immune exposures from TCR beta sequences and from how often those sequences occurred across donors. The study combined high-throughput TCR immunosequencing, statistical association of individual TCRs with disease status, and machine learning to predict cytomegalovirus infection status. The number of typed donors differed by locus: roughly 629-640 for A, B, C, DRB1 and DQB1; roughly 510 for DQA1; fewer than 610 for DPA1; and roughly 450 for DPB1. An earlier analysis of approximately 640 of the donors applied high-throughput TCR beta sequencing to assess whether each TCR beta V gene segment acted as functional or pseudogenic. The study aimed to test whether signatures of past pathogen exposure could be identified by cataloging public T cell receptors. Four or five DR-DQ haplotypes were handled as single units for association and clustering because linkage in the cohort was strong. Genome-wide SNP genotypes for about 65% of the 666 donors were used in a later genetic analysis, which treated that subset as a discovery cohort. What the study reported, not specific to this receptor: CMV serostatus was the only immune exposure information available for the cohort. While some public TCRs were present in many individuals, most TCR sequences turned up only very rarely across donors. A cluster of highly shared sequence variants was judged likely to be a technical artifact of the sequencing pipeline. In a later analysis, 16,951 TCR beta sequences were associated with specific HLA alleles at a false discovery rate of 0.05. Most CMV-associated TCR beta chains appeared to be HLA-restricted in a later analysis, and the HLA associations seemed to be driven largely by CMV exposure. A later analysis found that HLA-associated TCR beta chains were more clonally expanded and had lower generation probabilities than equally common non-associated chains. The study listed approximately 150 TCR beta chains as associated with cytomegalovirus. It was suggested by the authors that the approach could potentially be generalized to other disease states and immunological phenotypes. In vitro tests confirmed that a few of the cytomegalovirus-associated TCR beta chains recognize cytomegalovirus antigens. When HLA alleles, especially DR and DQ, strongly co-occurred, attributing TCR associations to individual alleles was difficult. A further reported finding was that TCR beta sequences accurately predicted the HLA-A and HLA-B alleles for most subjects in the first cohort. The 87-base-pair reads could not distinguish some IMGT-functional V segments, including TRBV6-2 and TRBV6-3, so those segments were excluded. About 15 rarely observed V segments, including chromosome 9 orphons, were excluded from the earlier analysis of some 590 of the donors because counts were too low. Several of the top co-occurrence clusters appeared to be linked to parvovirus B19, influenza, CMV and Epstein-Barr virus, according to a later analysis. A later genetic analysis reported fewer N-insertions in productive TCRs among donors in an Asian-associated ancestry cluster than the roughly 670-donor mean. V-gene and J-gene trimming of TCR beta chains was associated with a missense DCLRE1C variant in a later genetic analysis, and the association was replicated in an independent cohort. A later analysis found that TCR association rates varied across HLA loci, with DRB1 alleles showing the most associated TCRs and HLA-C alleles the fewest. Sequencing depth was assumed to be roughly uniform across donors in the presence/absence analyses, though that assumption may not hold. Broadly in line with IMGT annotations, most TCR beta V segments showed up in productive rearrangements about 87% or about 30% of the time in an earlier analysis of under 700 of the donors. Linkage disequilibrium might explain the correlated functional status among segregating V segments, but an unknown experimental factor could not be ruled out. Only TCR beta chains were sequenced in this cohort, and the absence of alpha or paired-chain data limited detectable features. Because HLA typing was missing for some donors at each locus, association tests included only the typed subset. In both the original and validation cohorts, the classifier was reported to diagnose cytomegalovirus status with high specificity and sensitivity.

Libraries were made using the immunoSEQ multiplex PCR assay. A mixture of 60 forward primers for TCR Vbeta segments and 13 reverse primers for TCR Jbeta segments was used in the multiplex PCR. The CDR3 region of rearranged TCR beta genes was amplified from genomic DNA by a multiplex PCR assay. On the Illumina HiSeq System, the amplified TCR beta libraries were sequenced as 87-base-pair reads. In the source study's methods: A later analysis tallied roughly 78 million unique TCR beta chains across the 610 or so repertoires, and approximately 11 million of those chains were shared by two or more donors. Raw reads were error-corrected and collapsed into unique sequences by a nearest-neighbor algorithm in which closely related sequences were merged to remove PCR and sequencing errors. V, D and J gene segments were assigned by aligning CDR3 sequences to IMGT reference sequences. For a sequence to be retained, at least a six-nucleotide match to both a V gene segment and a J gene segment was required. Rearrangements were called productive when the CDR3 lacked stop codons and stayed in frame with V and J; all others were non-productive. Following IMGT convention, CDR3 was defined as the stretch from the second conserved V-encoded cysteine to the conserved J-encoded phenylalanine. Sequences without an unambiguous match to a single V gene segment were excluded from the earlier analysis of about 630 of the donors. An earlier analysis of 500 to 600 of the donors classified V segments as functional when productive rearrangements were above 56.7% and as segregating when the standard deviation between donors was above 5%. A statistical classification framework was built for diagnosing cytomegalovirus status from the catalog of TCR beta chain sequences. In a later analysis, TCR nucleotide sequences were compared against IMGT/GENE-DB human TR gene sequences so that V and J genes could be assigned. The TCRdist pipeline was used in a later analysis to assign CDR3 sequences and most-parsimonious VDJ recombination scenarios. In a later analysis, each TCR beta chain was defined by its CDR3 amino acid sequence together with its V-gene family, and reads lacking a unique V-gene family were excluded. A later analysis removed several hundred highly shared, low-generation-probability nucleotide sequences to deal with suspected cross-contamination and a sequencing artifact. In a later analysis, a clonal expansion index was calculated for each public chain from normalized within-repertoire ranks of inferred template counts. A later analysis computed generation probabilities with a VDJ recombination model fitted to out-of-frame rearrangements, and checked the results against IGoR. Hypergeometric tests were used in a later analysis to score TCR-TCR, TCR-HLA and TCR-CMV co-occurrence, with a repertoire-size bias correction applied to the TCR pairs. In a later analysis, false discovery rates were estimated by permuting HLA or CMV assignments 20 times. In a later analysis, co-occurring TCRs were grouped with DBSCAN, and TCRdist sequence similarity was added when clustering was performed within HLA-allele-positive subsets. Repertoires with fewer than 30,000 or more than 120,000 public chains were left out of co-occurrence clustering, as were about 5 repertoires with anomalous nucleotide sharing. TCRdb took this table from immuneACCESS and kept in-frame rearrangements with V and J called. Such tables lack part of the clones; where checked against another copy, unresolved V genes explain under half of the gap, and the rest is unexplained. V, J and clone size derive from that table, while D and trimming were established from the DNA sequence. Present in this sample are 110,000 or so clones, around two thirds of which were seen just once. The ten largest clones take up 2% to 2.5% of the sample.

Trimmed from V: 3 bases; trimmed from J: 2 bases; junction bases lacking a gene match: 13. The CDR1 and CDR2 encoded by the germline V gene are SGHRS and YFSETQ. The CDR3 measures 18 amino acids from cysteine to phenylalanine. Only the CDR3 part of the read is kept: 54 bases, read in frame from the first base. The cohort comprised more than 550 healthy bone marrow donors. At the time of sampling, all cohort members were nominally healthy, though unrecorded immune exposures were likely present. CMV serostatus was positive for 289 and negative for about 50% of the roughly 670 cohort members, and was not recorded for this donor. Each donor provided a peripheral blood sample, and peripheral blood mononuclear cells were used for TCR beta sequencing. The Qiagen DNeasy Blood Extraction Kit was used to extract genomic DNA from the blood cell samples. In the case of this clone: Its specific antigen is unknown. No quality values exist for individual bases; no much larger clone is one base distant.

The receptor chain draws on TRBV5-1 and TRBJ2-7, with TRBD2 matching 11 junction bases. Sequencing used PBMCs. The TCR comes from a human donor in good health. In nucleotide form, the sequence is TGCGCCAGCAGCTCGACCTCTGGACTAGCGGGCACCACCTACGAGCAGTACTTC. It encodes CASSSTSGLAGTTYEQYF. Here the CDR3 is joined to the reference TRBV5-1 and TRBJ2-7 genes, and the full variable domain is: KAGVTQTPRYLIKTRGQQVTLSCSPISGHRSVSWYQQTPGQGLQFLFEYFSETQRNKGNFPGRFSGRQFSNSRSEMNVSTLELGDSALYLCASSSTSGLAGTTYEQYFGPGTRLTVT.